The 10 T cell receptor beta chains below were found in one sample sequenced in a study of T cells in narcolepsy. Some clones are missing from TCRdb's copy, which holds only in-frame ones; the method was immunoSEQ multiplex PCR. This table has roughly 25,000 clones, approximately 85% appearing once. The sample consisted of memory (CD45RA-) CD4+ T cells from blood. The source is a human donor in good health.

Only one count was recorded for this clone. This CDR3 is CASSRAGGRDQPQHF. The CDR3 DNA reads TGCGCCAGCAGCCGAGCAGGGGGCAGGGATCAGCCCCAGCATTTT. V usage is TRBV5-1 and J usage is TRBJ1-5; 8 bases fit TRBD1. This CDR3 has 15 residues. V shed 4 bases, J shed 5 bases, and the junction held 8 bases outside the gene matches. Germline-derived CDR1 and CDR2 are SGHRS and YFSETQ.

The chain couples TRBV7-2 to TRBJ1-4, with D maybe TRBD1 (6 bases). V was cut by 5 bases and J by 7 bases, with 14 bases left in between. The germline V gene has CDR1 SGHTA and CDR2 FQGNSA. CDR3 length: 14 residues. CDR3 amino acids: CASSLDRFSEKLFF. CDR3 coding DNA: TGTGCCAGCAGCCTAGACAGGTTTAGTGAAAAACTGTTTTTT.

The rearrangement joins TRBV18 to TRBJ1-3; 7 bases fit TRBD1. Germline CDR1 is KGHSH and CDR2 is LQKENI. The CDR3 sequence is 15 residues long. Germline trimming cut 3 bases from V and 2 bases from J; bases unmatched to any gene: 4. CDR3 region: CASSPTGIAGNTIYF. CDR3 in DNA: TGTGCCAGCTCACCGACAGGGATCGCTGGAAACACCATATATTTT.

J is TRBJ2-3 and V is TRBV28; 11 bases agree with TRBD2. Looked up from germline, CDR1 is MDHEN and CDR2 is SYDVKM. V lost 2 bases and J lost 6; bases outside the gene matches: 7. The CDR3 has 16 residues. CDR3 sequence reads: CASSLRLAGGPDTQYF. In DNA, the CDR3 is TGTGCCAGCAGTTTAAGATTAGCGGGAGGGCCCGATACGCAGTATTTT.

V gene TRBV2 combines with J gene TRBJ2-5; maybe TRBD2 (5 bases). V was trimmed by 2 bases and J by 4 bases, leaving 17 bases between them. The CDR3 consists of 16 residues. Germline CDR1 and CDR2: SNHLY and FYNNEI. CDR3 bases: TGTGCCAGCAGTGAAAGACCCCAGAGGGTAGGAGAGACCCAGTACTTC. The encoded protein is CASSERPQRVGETQYF.

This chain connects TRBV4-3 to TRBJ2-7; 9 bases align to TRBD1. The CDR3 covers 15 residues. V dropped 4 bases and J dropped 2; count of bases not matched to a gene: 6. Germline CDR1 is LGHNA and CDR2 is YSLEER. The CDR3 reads CASSLRTGDTYEQYF. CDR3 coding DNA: TGCGCCAGCAGCCTCAGGACAGGGGATACCTACGAGCAGTACTTC.

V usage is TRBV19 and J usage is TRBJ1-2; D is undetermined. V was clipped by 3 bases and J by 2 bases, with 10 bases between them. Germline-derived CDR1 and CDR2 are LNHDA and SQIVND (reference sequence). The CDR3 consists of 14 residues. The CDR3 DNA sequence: TGTGCCAGTAGTATTCCCCAGGTCAACTATGGCTACACCTTC. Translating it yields CASSIPQVNYGYTF.

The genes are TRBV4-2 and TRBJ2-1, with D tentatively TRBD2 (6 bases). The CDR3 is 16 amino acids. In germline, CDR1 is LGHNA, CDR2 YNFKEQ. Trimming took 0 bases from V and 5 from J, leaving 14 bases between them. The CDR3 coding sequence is TGTGCCAGCAGCCAAGAGCATAGCGGTAGCAACAATGAGCAGTTCTTC. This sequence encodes CASSQEHSGSNNEQFF.

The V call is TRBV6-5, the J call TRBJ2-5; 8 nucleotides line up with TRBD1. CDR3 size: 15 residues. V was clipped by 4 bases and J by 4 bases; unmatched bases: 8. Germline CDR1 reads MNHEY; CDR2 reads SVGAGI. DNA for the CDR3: TGTGCCAGCAGTTCCAAATCTGGACAGGGAGAGACCCAGTACTTC. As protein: CASSSKSGQGETQYF.

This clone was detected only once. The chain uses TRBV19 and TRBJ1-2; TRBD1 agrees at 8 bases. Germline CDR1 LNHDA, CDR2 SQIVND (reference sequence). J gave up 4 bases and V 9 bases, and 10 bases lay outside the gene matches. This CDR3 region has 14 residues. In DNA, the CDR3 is TGTGCCAGCCAACCCGGACAGGGAGGCTATGGCTACACCTTC. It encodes CASQPGQGGYGYTF. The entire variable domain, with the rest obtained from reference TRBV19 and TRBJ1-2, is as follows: DGGITQSPKYLFRKEGQNVTLSCEQNLNHDAMYWYRQDPGQGLRLIYYSQIVNDFQKGDIAEGYSVSREKKESFPLTVTSAQKNPTAFYLCASQPGQGGYGYTFGSGTRLTVV.